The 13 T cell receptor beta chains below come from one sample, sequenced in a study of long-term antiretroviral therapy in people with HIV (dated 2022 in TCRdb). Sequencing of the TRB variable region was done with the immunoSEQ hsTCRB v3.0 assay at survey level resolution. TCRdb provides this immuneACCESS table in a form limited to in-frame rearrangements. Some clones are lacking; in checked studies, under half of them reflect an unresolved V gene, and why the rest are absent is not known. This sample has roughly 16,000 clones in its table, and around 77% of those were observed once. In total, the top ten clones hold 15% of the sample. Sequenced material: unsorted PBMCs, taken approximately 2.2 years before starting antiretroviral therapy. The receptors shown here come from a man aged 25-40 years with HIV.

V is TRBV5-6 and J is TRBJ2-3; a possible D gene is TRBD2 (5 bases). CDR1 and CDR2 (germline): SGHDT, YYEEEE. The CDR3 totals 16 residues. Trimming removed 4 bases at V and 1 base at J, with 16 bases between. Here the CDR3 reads CASSRFGGWGTDTQYF. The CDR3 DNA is TGTGCCAGCAGCCGTTTCGGCGGGTGGGGCACAGATACGCAGTATTTT.

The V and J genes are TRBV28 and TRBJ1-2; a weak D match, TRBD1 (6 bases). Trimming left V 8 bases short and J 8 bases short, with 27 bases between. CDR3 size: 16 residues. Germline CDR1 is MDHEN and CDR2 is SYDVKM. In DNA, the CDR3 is TGTGCCAGCGGGCTGTACGGACGAAACAGGGTGGAAGGCTACACCTTC. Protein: CASGLYGRNRVEGYTF.

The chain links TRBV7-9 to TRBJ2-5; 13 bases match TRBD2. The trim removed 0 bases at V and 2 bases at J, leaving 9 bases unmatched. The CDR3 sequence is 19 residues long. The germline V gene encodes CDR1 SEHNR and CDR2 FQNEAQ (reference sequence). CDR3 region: CASSLALRLAGGVQETQYF. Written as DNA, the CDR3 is TGTGCCAGCAGCTTAGCGCTGAGACTAGCGGGGGGCGTACAAGAGACCCAGTACTTC.

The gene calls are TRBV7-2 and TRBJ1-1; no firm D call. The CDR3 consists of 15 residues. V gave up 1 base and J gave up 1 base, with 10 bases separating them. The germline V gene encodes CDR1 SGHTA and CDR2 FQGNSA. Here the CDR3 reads CASSLDRAWNTEAFF. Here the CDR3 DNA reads TGTGCCAGCAGCTTAGACCGGGCCTGGAACACTGAAGCTTTCTTT. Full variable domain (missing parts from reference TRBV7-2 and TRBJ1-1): GAGVSQSPSNKVTEKGKDVELRCDPISGHTALYWYRQSLGQGLEFLIYFQGNSAPDKSGLPSDRFSAERTGGSVSTLTIQRTQQEDSAVYLCASSLDRAWNTEAFFGQGTRLTVV.

DNA for the CDR3: TGTGCCAGCAGCTTAGCCCGGGGTGTCGTGAATGAGCAGTTCTTC. Residues: CASSLARGVVNEQFF. The chain links TRBV11-2 to TRBJ2-1; the D gene is possibly TRBD2 (5 bases). The germline gives CDR1 SGHAT, CDR2 FQNNGV. The CDR3 covers 15 residues. The V and J ends lost 1 base and 7 bases respectively, with 14 bases between them.

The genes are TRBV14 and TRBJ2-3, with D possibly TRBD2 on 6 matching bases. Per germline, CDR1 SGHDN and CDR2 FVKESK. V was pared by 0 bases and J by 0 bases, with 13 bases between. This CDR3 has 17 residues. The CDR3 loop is CASSQDLGGPSTDTQYF. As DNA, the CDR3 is TGTGCCAGCAGCCAAGATCTGGGGGGACCGAGCACAGATACGCAGTATTTT.

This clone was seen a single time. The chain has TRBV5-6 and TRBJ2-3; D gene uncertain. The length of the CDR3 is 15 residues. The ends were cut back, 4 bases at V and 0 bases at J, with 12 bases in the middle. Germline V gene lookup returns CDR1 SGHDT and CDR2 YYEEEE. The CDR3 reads CASSRPRASTDTQYF. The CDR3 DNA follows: TGTGCCAGCAGCCGTCCCCGCGCTAGCACAGATACGCAGTATTTT. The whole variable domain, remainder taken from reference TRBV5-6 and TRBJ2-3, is DAGVTQSPTHLIKTRGQQVTLRCSPKSGHDTVSWYQQALGQGPQFIFQYYEEEERQRGNFPDRFSGHQFPNYSSELNVNALLLGDSALYLCASSRPRASTDTQYFGPGTRLTVL.

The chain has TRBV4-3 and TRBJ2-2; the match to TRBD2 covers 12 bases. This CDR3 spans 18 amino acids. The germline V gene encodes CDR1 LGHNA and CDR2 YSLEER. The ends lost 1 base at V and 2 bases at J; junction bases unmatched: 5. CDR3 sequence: CASSQALAGGSNTGELFF. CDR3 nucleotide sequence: TGCGCCAGCAGCCAAGCACTAGCGGGAGGATCAAACACCGGGGAGCTGTTTTTT.

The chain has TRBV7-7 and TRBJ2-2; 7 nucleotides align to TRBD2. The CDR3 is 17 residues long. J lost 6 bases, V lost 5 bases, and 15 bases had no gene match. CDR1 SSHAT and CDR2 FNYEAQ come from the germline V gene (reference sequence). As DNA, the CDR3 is TGTGCCAGCAGCCCCGGCCTGGGGAGGGGCGAGGCCGGGGAGCTGTTTTTT. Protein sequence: CASSPGLGRGEAGELFF.

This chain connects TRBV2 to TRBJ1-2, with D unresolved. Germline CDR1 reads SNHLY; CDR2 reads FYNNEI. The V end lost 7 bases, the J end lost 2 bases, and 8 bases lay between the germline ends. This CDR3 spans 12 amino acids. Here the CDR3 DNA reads TGTGCCAGCACACCGGAGAACTATGGCTACACCTTC. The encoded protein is CASTPENYGYTF.

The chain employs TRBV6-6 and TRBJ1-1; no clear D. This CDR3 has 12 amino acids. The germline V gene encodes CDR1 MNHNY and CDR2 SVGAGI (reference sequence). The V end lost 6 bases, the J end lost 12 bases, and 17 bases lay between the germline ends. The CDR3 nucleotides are TGTGCCAGCAGCCCACTGGAGGGTAGCCCTTTCTTT. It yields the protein CASSPLEGSPFF.

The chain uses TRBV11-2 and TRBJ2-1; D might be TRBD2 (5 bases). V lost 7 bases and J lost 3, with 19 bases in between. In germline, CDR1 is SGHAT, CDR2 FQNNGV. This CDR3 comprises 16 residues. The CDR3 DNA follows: TGTGCCAGCACCTACGAGGTGGGAGCCTTCTACAATGAGCAGTTCTTC. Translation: CASTYEVGAFYNEQFF.

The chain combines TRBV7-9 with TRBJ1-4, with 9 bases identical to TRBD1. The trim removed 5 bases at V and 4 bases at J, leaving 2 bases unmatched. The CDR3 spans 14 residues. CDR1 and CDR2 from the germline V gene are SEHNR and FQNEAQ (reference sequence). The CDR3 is CASSQDRGNEKLFF. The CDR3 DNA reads TGTGCCAGCAGCCAGGACAGGGGTAATGAAAAACTGTTTTTT.